This is a list of T cell receptor beta chains from one sample in a study of shared clonotypes between healthy human individuals. Produced via immunoSEQ multiplex PCR; TCRdb's table is partial and in-frame only. This sample has millions of clones, with around 90% found just once. The specimen was naive CD4+ T cells sorted from blood. These receptors all stem from a man between 18 and 35 years old in good health. Both conserved end residues are part of each CDR3. A D gene is named only where the DNA matches it firmly. Rows may omit the clone size; those that give it use once, few, many or a size class.

CDR3 protein | CDR3 DNA | D gene | J gene | V gene | clone size
CASTGQGARSPLHF | TGTGCCAGCACAGGACAGGGGGCGAGGTCACCCCTCCACTTT | TRBD1 | TRBJ1-6 | TRBV6-1 | -
CASSLSGLAGMEQFF | TGCGCCAGCAGCTTGTCGGGGCTAGCGGGTATGGAGCAGTTCTTC | TRBD2 | TRBJ2-1 | TRBV5-1 | -
CASSATVNTDTQYF | TGTGCCAGCAGCGCGACAGTAAACACAGATACGCAGTATTTT | - | TRBJ2-3 | TRBV5-8 | -
CASSSGQGAGELFF | TGTGCCAGCAGCTCGGGACAGGGCGCCGGGGAGCTGTTTTTT | TRBD1 | TRBJ2-2 | TRBV6-5 | -
CASSQGQAQYF | TGTGCCAGCAGCCAAGGACAGGCGCAGTACTTC | TRBD1 | TRBJ2-7 | TRBV28 | -
CASSLQGPRATEAFF | TGCGCCAGCAGCTTACAGGGCCCAAGGGCCACTGAAGCTTTCTTT | - | TRBJ1-1 | TRBV5-1 | -
CASSSDRGYGYTF | TGCGCCAGCAGCTCGGACAGGGGCTATGGCTACACCTTC | TRBD1 | TRBJ1-2 | TRBV5-1 | -
CASSLPLEGRETQYF | TGTGCCAGCAGCTTACCACTGGAGGGCCGGGAGACCCAGTACTTC | - | TRBJ2-5 | TRBV7-9 | -
CASSSMAGSGNTIYF | TGTGCCAGCAGCTCCATGGCTGGATCTGGAAACACCATATATTTT | - | TRBJ1-3 | TRBV7-2 | -
CAWSHNSPLHF | TGTGCCTGGAGTCATAATTCACCCCTCCACTTT | - | TRBJ1-6 | TRBV30 | -
CASSRDRAYEQYF | TGTGCCAGCAGTCGGGACAGAGCCTACGAGCAGTACTTC | TRBD1 | TRBJ2-7 | TRBV6-5 | -
CASSAGPFSGTEAFF | TGTGCCAGCAGTGCGGGACCCTTCAGCGGCACTGAAGCTTTCTTT | - | TRBJ1-1 | TRBV6-1 | -
CAILRGSYGYTF | TGTGCCATCTTAAGGGGATCCTATGGCTACACCTTC | - | TRBJ1-2 | TRBV10-3 | -
CASSPRRASPNSNQPQHF | TGTGCCAGCAGCCCCAGACGGGCTTCACCCAATAGCAATCAGCCCCAGCATTTT | - | TRBJ1-5 | TRBV7-2 | -
CAWSGLVYEQYF | TGTGCCTGGAGCGGACTAGTTTACGAGCAGTACTTC | TRBD2 | TRBJ2-7 | TRBV30 | -
CASSAASGGPYNEQFF | TGCGCCAGCAGTGCGGCTAGCGGGGGACCTTACAATGAGCAGTTCTTC | TRBD2 | TRBJ2-1 | TRBV10-1 | -
CASSLEPGQGLETQYF | TGCGCCAGCAGCTTGGAACCGGGACAGGGGTTGGAGACCCAGTACTTC | TRBD1 | TRBJ2-5 | TRBV5-1 | -
CAISESSAYNEQFF | TGTGCCATCAGTGAGTCCTCGGCCTACAATGAGCAGTTCTTC | - | TRBJ2-1 | TRBV10-3 | -
CAISPQGEGYTF | TGTGCCATCAGTCCACAGGGAGAGGGCTACACCTTC | - | TRBJ1-2 | TRBV10-3 | -
CASSLGVNSNQPQHF | TGCGCCAGCAGCTTGGGGGTCAATAGCAATCAGCCCCAGCATTTT | - | TRBJ1-5 | TRBV5-1 | -
CASSGGPTLKLFF | TGTGCCAGCTCAGGGGGTCCGACGCTAAAGCTGTTTTTT | - | TRBJ1-4 | TRBV18 | -
CASSPRLGPEAFF | TGTGCCAGCAGCCCCCGTTTGGGTCCTGAAGCTTTCTTT | - | TRBJ1-1 | TRBV6-5 | -
CASSPGGGLGQPQHF | TGCGCCAGCAGCCCCGGAGGGGGGCTAGGGCAGCCCCAGCATTTT | - | TRBJ1-5 | TRBV5-1 | once
CASSDAGPGEAFF | TGCGCCAGCAGTGATGCAGGGCCAGGGGAAGCTTTCTTT | - | TRBJ1-1 | TRBV10-1 | -
CASSPSFSSSYEQYF | TGTGCCAGCTCACCTTCATTCTCTAGCTCCTACGAGCAGTACTTC | - | TRBJ2-7 | TRBV18 | -
CASSLVQDRNTGELFF | TGTGCCAGCAGCTTGGTTCAGGACAGGAACACCGGGGAGCTGTTTTTT | - | TRBJ2-2 | TRBV5-6 | -
CAKGQGASYEQYF | TGTGCCAAAGGACAGGGGGCTTCCTACGAGCAGTACTTC | TRBD1 | TRBJ2-7 | TRBV5-5 | -
CASSLETRTDTQYF | TGTGCCAGCAGCCTTGAGACCCGCACAGATACGCAGTATTTT | - | TRBJ2-3 | TRBV9 | -
CSARPDTQYF | TGCAGTGCTAGGCCGGATACGCAGTATTTT | - | TRBJ2-3 | TRBV20-1 | -
CASGLAGVGNGYTF | TGTGCTAGTGGTTTGGCAGGGGTTGGGAATGGCTACACCTTC | - | TRBJ1-2 | TRBV12-5 | -
CASSLLGYNSPLHF | TGTGCCAGCAGCTTATTGGGGTATAATTCACCCCTCCACTTT | - | TRBJ1-6 | TRBV7-9 | -
CATGWGGFGEQFF | TGTGCCACCGGCTGGGGAGGTTTCGGTGAGCAGTTCTTC | - | TRBJ2-1 | TRBV15 | many
CRGMRGAVYEQYF | TGCAGAGGAATGAGGGGCGCGGTCTACGAGCAGTACTTC | - | TRBJ2-7 | TRBV29-1 | -
CASDAGGSNQPQHF | TGTGCCAGCGACGCCGGGGGGAGCAATCAGCCCCAGCATTTT | - | TRBJ1-5 | TRBV19 | -
CASSEGLAYEQYF | TGTGCCAGCAGTGAGGGATTGGCCTACGAGCAGTACTTC | - | TRBJ2-7 | TRBV6-6 | -
CASSLQGSPSYEQYF | TGTGCCAGCAGCTTGCAGGGGTCCCCCTCCTACGAGCAGTACTTC | - | TRBJ2-7 | TRBV5-4 | -
CASSSSKGNQPQHF | TGTGCCAGCAGCTCCTCGAAAGGCAATCAGCCCCAGCATTTT | - | TRBJ1-5 | TRBV7-9 | -
CASSPVSSGGRHEQYF | TGTGCCAGCAGCCCAGTCAGTAGCGGGGGTCGCCACGAGCAGTACTTC | TRBD2 | TRBJ2-7 | TRBV4-2 | -
CASSVGRGNEKLFF | TGTGCCAGCAGCGTAGGGAGAGGGAATGAAAAACTGTTTTTT | - | TRBJ1-4 | TRBV9 | few
CASSMDAGSYNSPLHF | TGTGCCAGTAGTATGGATGCGGGGTCCTATAATTCACCCCTCCACTTT | - | TRBJ1-6 | TRBV19 | -
CASSFSQGAGEKLFF | TGCGCCAGCAGCTTTTCACAGGGGGCGGGTGAAAAACTGTTTTTT | TRBD1 | TRBJ1-4 | TRBV5-1 | -
CATGWEPQHF | TGTGCCACGGGGTGGGAGCCCCAGCATTTT | - | TRBJ1-5 | TRBV10-3 | -
CASSPIRENSPLHF | TGTGCCAGCTCACCAATTCGGGAGAATTCACCCCTCCACTTT | - | TRBJ1-6 | TRBV18 | -
CASSRRLASGGELFF | TGTGCCAGCAGCCGGAGGCTAGCGTCAGGCGGGGAGCTGTTTTTT | - | TRBJ2-2 | TRBV11-3 | -
CASSELLINEQYF | TGTGCCAGCAGTGAATTGTTGATCAACGAGCAGTACTTC | - | TRBJ2-7 | TRBV25-1 | -
CASVLSRSNQPQHF | TGTGCCAGCGTTCTCAGCAGGAGCAATCAGCCCCAGCATTTT | - | TRBJ1-5 | TRBV6-1 | -
CASSLDQSGGYEQYF | TGTGCCAGCAGCTTAGACCAATCAGGGGGCTACGAGCAGTACTTC | TRBD1 | TRBJ2-7 | TRBV11-2 | -
CAWTARNEKLFF | TGTGCCTGGACGGCCCGGAATGAAAAACTGTTTTTT | - | TRBJ1-4 | TRBV30 | few
CSAAGLRNLRGNEQFF | TGCAGCGCGGCGGGACTAAGGAATCTAAGGGGCAATGAGCAGTTCTTC | TRBD2 | TRBJ2-1 | TRBV29-1 | -
CASSGAWGGEQFF | TGCGCCAGCAGTGGGGCGTGGGGGGGTGAGCAGTTCTTC | TRBD2 | TRBJ2-1 | TRBV10-1 | -
CASSDGDRRTDTQYF | TGTGCCAGCAGTGATGGGGACAGGCGAACAGATACGCAGTATTTT | TRBD1 | TRBJ2-3 | TRBV25-1 | -
CASSESHGPGNEQFF | TGCGCCAGCAGTGAGTCCCATGGACCGGGCAATGAGCAGTTCTTC | - | TRBJ2-1 | TRBV10-2 | once
CASSTGTRGFTGELFF | TGTGCCAGCAGTACGGGAACCCGGGGGTTCACCGGGGAGCTGTTTTTT | - | TRBJ2-2 | TRBV27 | -
CASSGGTGELFF | TGTGCCAGCAGCGGAGGAACCGGGGAGCTGTTTTTT | - | TRBJ2-2 | TRBV5-8 | -
CASSSDRGHQPQHF | TGTGCCAGCAGCTCCGACAGGGGGCATCAGCCCCAGCATTTT | - | TRBJ1-5 | TRBV21-1 | -